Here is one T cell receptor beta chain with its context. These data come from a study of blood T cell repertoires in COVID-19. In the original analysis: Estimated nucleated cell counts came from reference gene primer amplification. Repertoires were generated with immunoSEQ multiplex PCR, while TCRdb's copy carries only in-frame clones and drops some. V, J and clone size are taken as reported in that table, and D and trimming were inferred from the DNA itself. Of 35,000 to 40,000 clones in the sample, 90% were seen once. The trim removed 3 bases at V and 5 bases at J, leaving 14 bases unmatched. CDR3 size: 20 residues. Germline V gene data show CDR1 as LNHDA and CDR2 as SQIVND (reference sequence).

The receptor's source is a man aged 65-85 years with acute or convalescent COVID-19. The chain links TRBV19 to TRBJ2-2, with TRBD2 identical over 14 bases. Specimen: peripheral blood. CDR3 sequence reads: CASSINPPGTSGRGTGELFF. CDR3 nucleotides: TGTGCCAGTAGTATTAATCCTCCGGGGACTAGCGGGAGAGGAACCGGGGAGCTGTTTTTT.